A selection of T cell receptor beta chains follows, all from one sample in a study of blood T cell repertoires in COVID-19. Generated by immunoSEQ multiplex PCR, the TCRdb table keeps only in-frame clones and is missing some. This table holds 300,000 to 450,000 clones, 70% to 90% found once. What was sequenced was PBMCs or T cells enriched from blood (not recorded which). The receptor set was obtained from a man aged 25-45 years who had recovered from COVID-19. CDR3s include the opening cysteine and the closing phenylalanine or tryptophan. A D gene is named only where the DNA matches it firmly. Clone size is shown for a subset of rows, as once, few, many or a class of expanded clone.

d_call	clone_size	v_call	j_call	cdr3_nt	cdr3_aa
.	once	TRBV19	TRBJ1-3	TGTGCCAGTACTGGCGACGGGAGCTCTGGAAACACCATATATTTT	CASTGDGSSGNTIYF
TRBD1	.	TRBV7-9	TRBJ1-2	TGTGCCAGCAGTTATAGGACAGGGAACGTCTCTGGCTACACCTTC	CASSYRTGNVSGYTF
.	.	TRBV6-5	TRBJ1-1	TGTGCCAGCAGTAGACACTTGGGGCAAGCTTTCTTT	CASSRHLGQAFF
TRBD1	.	TRBV20-1	TRBJ2-7	TGCAGTGTTACAGGGGGCTACGAGCAGTACTTC	CSVTGGYEQYF
.	.	TRBV4-1	TRBJ2-1	TGCGCCAGCAGCCAAGTTCCGGGGGTCACCTACAATGAGCAGTTCTTC	CASSQVPGVTYNEQFF
.	.	TRBV11-3	TRBJ2-3	TGTGCCAGCAGTTCTGACAGGACAGATACGCAGTATTTT	CASSSDRTDTQYF
TRBD1	.	TRBV16	TRBJ2-7	TGTGCCAGCAGCCCGGGACAGTCTTACGAGCAGTACTTC	CASSPGQSYEQYF
TRBD1	once	TRBV5-6	TRBJ1-1	TGTGCCAGCAGCCGAAGTACAGGGGCGAGAACTGAAGCTTTCTTT	CASSRSTGARTEAFF
.	.	TRBV5-1	TRBJ2-1	TGCGCCAGCAGCTTGCAGGGGCCCTCCTACAATGAGCAGTTCTTC	CASSLQGPSYNEQFF
TRBD2	.	TRBV3-1/TRBV3-2	TRBJ2-3	TGTGCCAGCAGCCCATTAGCGGGCCTCACAGATACGCAGTATTTT	CASSPLAGLTDTQYF
TRBD1	.	TRBV15	TRBJ1-6	TGTGCCACCAGCAGAGGATCACAGGGGTGGAATTCACCCCTCCACTTT	CATSRGSQGWNSPLHF